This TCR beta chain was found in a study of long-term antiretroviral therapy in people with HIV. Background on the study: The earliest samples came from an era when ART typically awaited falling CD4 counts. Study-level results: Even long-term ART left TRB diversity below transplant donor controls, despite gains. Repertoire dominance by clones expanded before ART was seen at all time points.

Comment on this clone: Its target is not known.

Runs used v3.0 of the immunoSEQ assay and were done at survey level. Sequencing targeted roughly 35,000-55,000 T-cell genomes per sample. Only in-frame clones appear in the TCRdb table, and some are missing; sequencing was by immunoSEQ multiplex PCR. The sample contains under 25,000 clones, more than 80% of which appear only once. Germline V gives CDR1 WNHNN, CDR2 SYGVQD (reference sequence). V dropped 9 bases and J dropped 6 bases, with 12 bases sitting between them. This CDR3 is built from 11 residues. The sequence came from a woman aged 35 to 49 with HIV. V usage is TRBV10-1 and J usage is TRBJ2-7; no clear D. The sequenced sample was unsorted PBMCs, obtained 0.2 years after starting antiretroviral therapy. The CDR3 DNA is TGCGCCAGTGGTACCTTAAGCGAGCAGTACTTC. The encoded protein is CASGTLSEQYF.